What follows describes a single T cell receptor (beta chain). The antigen is not known. TCR beta CDR3 sequences were amplified from RNA transcripts. With the HTBI primer set, the TCR CDR3 went through a first round of RT-PCR. TCRdb reprocessed the multiplex PCR reads via MiXCR and lists one record per CDR3 protein. The data show some 490,000 distinct CDR3 sequences, approximately 22% seen once. This sample was taken from a study of T cells in Graves' hyperthyroidism and ophthalmopathy. Study-level results: The majority of expanded thyroid clonotypes above 0.001 also appeared in blood.

This CDR3 is built from 14 residues. V shed 3 bases and J shed 1 base, with 10 bases lying between them. CDR1 is DFQATT and CDR2 is SNEGSKA in the germline V gene (reference sequence). Enrolled ophthalmopathy patients presented with a Clinical Activity Score of at least 3, a NOSPECS grade of at least 4, and disease duration under 3 months. Pregnant or lactating patients were excluded, as were those with uncontrolled infection or other autoimmune disease. The TCR originated in a woman between 65 and 79 years old with Graves' ophthalmopathy. Specimen: blood. This chain links TRBV20-1 with TRBJ1-5; tentative D call: TRBD1 (6 bases). The CDR3 loop is CSARSQGSNQPQHF. The CDR3 region has the DNA TGCAGTGCTAGGTCACAGGGAAGCAATCAGCCCCAGCATTTT.